Listed below are T cell receptor beta chains from one sample, sequenced in a study of T cell repertoires in cytomegalovirus infection. TCRdb analysed the reads with MiXCR anew, one entry per CDR3 protein. The data show 250,000 to 300,000 distinct CDR3 sequences, approximately 9% seen once. Sequenced: PBMCs. These receptors were taken from a human donor in good health (CMV status not recorded). Some clones in this sample may be carry-over from other donors' samples. CDR3s include the opening cysteine and the closing phenylalanine or tryptophan. The D gene is left open where the match is weak. Clone size is not always given. Where it is, it says once, few, many or a class for expanded clones.

>TRBV7-8|TRBJ1-6|many|TRBD1
CASSLRAGTVNSPLHF
TGTGCCAGCAGCTTACGGGCGGGGACAGTAAATTCACCCCTCCACTTT
>TRBV19|TRBJ1-1|few|TRBD1
CASSTGQERIEAFF
TGTGCCAGTAGTACCGGACAGGAGAGGATTGAAGCTTTCTTT
>TRBV28|TRBJ1-1|-|TRBD1
CASSVQGVVTEAFF
TGTGCCAGCAGCGTACAGGGGGTGGTCACTGAAGCTTTCTTT
>TRBV7-3|TRBJ1-6|many|TRBD1
CASSPDRATNSPLHF
TGTGCCAGCAGCCCAGACAGGGCAACTAATTCACCCCTCCACTTT
>TRBV12-3/TRBV12-4|TRBJ1-5|many|-
CASSFGEQPQHF
TGTGCCAGCAGTTTCGGAGAGCAGCCCCAGCATTTT
>TRBV29-1|TRBJ2-1|few|-
CSVEWSRGRNEQFF
TGCAGCGTTGAATGGTCCCGGGGTAGGAATGAGCAGTTCTTC
>TRBV12-3/TRBV12-4|TRBJ2-2|many|TRBD2
CASSLGGLAGGFGTGELFF
TGTGCCAGCAGTTTAGGCGGGCTAGCGGGGGGGTTCGGCACCGGGGAGCTGTTTTTT
>TRBV13|TRBJ1-1|few|TRBD1
CASSLNPGTGGTEAFF
TGTGCCAGCAGCTTAAACCCCGGGACAGGGGGCACTGAAGCTTTCTTT
>TRBV20-1|TRBJ2-3|-|-
CSVEYRTDTQYF
TGCAGTGTAGAGTACCGCACAGATACGCAGTATTTT
>TRBV5-1|TRBJ2-5|few|-
CASSLLQQGTQYF
TGCGCCAGCAGCTTGTTGCAGCAGGGGACCCAGTACTTC
>TRBV7-2|TRBJ2-5|-|TRBD1
CASSLGQGIYQETQYF
TGTGCCAGCAGCTTAGGACAGGGTATATACCAAGAGACCCAGTACTTC
>TRBV19|TRBJ1-1|few|-
CASSMQGPNTEAFF
TGTGCCAGTAGTATGCAGGGTCCGAACACTGAAGCTTTCTTT
>TRBV7-2|TRBJ2-7|many|-
CASSSSGRAWDF
TGTGCCAGCAGCTCCTCCGGTAGGGCTTGGGACTTC
>TRBV29-1|TRBJ1-1|-|-
CSVSGKGLGAFF
TGCAGCGTTTCAGGGAAAGGGTTGGGAGCTTTCTTT
>TRBV7-3|TRBJ1-1|once|-
CANSFLRGSTEAFF
TGTGCCAACAGCTTCCTGCGGGGGAGCACTGAAGCTTTCTTT
>TRBV14|TRBJ1-3|few|-
CASRGTSGNTIYF
TGTGCCAGCAGGGGCACCTCTGGAAACACCATATATTTT